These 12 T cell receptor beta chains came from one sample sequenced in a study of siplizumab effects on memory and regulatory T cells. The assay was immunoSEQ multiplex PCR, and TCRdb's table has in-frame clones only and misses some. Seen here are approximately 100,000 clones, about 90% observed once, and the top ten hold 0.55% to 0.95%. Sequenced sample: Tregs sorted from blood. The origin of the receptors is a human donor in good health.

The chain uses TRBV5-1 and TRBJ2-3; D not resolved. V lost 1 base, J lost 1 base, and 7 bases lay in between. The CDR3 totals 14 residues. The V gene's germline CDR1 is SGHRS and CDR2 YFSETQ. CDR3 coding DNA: TGCGCCAGCAGCTTGCGTGCAGGCACAGATACGCAGTATTTT. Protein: CASSLRAGTDTQYF.

CDR3 in amino acids: CASSFADRVFSEAFF. In DNA, the CDR3 is TGCGCCAGCAGCTTCGCGGACAGGGTCTTTTCTGAAGCTTTCTTT. The chain is built from TRBV5-1 and TRBJ1-1; 8 bases align to TRBD1. Germline V gene sequence: CDR1 SGHRS, CDR2 YFSETQ. This CDR3 spans 15 amino acids. V shed 2 bases, J shed 6 bases, and the junction held 9 bases outside the gene matches.

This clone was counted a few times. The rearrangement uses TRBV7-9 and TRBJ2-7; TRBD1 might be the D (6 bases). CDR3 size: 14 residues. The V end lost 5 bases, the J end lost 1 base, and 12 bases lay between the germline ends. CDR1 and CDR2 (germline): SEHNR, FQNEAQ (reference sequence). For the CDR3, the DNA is TGTGCCAGCAGCCCTAAGACAGGTTCCTACGAGCAGTACTTC. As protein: CASSPKTGSYEQYF.

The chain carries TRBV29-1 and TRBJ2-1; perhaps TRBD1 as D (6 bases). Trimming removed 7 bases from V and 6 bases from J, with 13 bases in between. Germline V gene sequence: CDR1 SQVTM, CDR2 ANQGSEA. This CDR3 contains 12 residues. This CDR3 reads CSAGEGINEQFF. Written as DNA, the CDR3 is TGCAGCGCAGGGGAAGGAATCAATGAGCAGTTCTTC.

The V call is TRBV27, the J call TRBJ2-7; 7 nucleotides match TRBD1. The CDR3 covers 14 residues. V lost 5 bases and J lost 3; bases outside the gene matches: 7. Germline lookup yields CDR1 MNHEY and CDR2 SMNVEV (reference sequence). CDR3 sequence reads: CASSLRQGGYEQYF. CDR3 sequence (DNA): TGTGCCAGCAGTCTACGACAGGGTGGCTACGAGCAGTACTTC.

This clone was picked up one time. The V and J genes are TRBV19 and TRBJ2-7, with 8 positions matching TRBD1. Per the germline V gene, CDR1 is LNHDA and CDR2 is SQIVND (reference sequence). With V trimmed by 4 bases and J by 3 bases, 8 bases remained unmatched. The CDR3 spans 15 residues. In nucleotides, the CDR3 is TGTGCCAGTAGTACTCCCGGGACAGGTCACTACGAGCAGTACTTC. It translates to CASSTPGTGHYEQYF.

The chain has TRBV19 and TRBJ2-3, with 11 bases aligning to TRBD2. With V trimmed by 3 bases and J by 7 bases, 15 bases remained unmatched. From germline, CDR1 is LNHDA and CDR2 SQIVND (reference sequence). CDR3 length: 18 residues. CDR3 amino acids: CASSIWETSGEVPNTQYF. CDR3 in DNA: TGTGCCAGTAGTATCTGGGAGACTAGCGGGGAAGTTCCAAATACGCAGTATTTT.

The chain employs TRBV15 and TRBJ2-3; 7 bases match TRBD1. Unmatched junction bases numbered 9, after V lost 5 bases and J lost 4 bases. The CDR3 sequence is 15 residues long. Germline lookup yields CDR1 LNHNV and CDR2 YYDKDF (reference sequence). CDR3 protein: CATSPRTGRSDTQYF. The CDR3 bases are TGTGCCACCAGCCCCCGGACAGGCCGGTCAGATACGCAGTATTTT. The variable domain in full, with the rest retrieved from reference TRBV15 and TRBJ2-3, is DAMVIQNPRYQVTQFGKPVTLSCSQTLNHNVMYWYQQKSSQAPKLLFHYYDKDFNNEADTPDNFQSRRPNTSFCFLDIRSPGLGDTAMYLCATSPRTGRSDTQYFGPGTRLTVL.

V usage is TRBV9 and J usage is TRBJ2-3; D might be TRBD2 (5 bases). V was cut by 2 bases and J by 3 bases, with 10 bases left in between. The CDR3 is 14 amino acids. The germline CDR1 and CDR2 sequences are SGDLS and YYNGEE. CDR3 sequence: CASSVAGRTDTQYF. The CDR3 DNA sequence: TGTGCCAGCAGCGTTGCGGGTCGAACAGATACGCAGTATTTT.

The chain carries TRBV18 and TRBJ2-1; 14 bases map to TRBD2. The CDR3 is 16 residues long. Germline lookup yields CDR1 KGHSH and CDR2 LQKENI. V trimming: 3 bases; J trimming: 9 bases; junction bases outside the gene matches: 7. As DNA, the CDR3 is TGTGCCAGCTCACCGTCCTTGGGGACTAGCGGGAGTGAGCAGTTCTTC. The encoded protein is CASSPSLGTSGSEQFF.

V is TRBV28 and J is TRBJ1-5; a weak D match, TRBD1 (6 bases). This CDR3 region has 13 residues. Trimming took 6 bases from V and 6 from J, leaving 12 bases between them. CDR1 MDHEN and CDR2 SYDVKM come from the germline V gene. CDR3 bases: TGTGCCAGCAGGATACAGGGAGGTCAGCCCCAGCATTTT. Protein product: CASRIQGGQPQHF.

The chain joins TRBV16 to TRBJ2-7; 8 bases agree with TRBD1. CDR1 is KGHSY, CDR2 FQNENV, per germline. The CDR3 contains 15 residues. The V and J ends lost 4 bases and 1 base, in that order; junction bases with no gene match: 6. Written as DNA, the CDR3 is TGTGCCAGCAGCCCCGGGACAGGACTATCCTACGAGCAGTACTTC. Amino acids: CASSPGTGLSYEQYF.